The TCR beta chain under discussion was sequenced for a study of blood T cell repertoires in COVID-19. Study as a whole: The study drew acute and convalescent COVID-19 samples from the United States, Italy and Spain.

This clone has just a few counts. Distinct nucleotide sequences in the sample also encode this CDR3. Between the trimmed V and J ends, which lost 0 bases and 6 bases, there was a span of 4 bases. The CDR3 covers 12 residues. Germline V gives CDR1 LGHNA, CDR2 YNFKEQ. Authors' data handling: Amplification of reference gene primers provided the estimated nucleated cell counts. Using immunoSEQ multiplex PCR, the repertoire was profiled, and TCRdb retains in-frame clones only, with some absent. V, J and clone size were drawn from that table, and D and trimming were deduced from the DNA. The sample includes approximately 300,000 clones, 87% of them seen just once.

Sequencing input: PBMCs or T cells enriched from blood (not recorded which). The chain has TRBV4-2 and TRBJ2-3; D is uncertain. This sequence originates from a woman aged 25-40 years who had recovered from COVID-19. DNA of the CDR3: TGTGCCAGCAGCCAAGATCGGGATACGCAGTATTTT. This gives the protein CASSQDRDTQYF.